The T cell receptor beta chain under discussion was sequenced for a study of blood T cell repertoires in COVID-19. Looking at the study overall: The samples span acute and convalescent COVID-19 from the United States, Italy and Spain. Sample material is recorded as cDNA or gDNA derived from T cells, B-cell-depleted T cells, or PBMCs.

In the original workflow: Estimation of nucleated cell counts relied on the amplification of reference gene primers. Sequencing used immunoSEQ multiplex PCR; TCRdb keeps in-frame clones, though not all of them. Clonal size and the V and J genes are those of that table, whereas D and trimming came from the DNA. The table records 200,000 to 250,000 clones, approximately 86% of them present only once. There are 13 residues in the CDR3. Germline assignment: CDR1 SQVTM and CDR2 ANQGSEA. The germline V and J ends were trimmed by 4 bases and 3 bases, with 10 bases remaining between them. The genes are TRBV29-1 and TRBJ1-5; perhaps TRBD1 as D (6 bases). The clonotype was recovered from a woman of 80 years or more with acute or convalescent COVID-19. Sequencing input: peripheral blood. The CDR3: CSVVRGPNQPQHF. CDR3 DNA sequence: TGCAGCGTTGTCAGGGGCCCCAATCAGCCCCAGCATTTT.